The 27 T cell receptor beta chains presented below share a single source sample, sequenced in a study of molecular identifiers for immune sequencing clone quantification. One entry per CDR3 protein, called by TCRdb with MiXCR from the PCR reads. Of 350,000 or so distinct CDR3 sequences in the sample, around 21% are singletons; the top ten hold 0.75% to 0.85%. Material: naive CD8+ T cells from blood, with Jurkat cell RNA spiked in. The subset is: FACS-sorted CD8+CD4-CCR7+CD45RA+ naive T cells. Receptors originate from a human donor in good health. Some libraries in this study had Jurkat cell RNA spiked in.

This clonotype has ten or more counts. The J gene is TRBJ2-7, the V gene TRBV20-1; 7 bases line up with TRBD2. The CDR3 contains 13 residues. Germline CDR1 reads DFQATT; CDR2 reads SNEGSKA (reference sequence). With V trimmed by 6 bases and J by 4 bases, 9 bases remained unmatched. The CDR3 region has the DNA TGCAGTGCCGGAAACCGGCGGGAGTACGAGCAGTACTTC. Translation: CSAGNRREYEQYF.

Concerning this clonotype itself: This may arise from a read error, as a much more abundant clone is one base away. DNA for the CDR3: TGTGCCAGCAGCTTAGCGACAGGGGCCTGCACAGATACGCAGTATTTT. Translated: CASSLATGACTDTQYF. The V call is TRBV7-9, the J call TRBJ2-3; 8 nucleotides agree with TRBD1. V shed 0 bases and J 1 base; nucleotides not matched to a gene: 3. Germline-derived CDR1 and CDR2 are SEHNR and FQNEAQ (reference sequence). This CDR3 has 16 amino acids.

Of note for this clonotype: Just one base apart from a much larger clone, this may be a read error. The CDR3 is CASSYGYMDTGELFF. In nucleotides, the CDR3 is TGTGCCAGCAGTTACGGCTACATGGACACCGGGGAGCTGTTTTTT. The chain combines TRBV6-5 with TRBJ2-2; no firm D call. CDR3 length: 15 amino acids. V was pared by 2 bases and J by 3 bases, with 10 bases between. Germline CDR1 MNHEY, CDR2 SVGAGI.

The table lists this clonotype with many counts. V and J are TRBV7-2 and TRBJ2-3, with TRBD2 as a possible D gene (6 bases). Germline V gene lookup returns CDR1 SGHTA and CDR2 FQGNSA. V lost 1 base, J lost 4 bases, and 15 bases lay in between. This CDR3 comprises 16 residues. In DNA, the CDR3 is TGTGCCAGCAGCTTAGTGTACGGGAGCGCCCCAGATACGCAGTATTTT. Protein sequence: CASSLVYGSAPDTQYF.

This clonotype was detected many times. The chain recombines TRBV7-2 with TRBJ2-2; 7 nucleotides agree with TRBD1. This CDR3 is built from 13 residues. J lost 9 bases, V lost 1 base, and 2 bases had no gene match. Germline loops: CDR1 SGHTA, CDR2 FQGNSA. The CDR3 is CASSLGDSRELFF. The CDR3 DNA reads TGTGCCAGCAGCTTAGGGGACAGTCGGGAGCTGTTTTTT.

Worth noting for this clonotype: Its ends do not fully match the called genes, so a read error is possible. The chain combines TRBV6-5 with TRBJ1-4; no reliable D call. There are 17 residues in the CDR3. Germline CDR1 and CDR2: MNHEY and SVGAGI. The CDR3 DNA follows: TGTGCCAGCGGTTACGGTGGCGGAGACGGCACTAATGAAAAACTGTTTTTT. Protein: CASGYGGGDGTNEKLFF.

This chain links TRBV27 with TRBJ2-3; TRBD2 is a possible D gene (5 bases). Germline V gene sequence: CDR1 MNHEY, CDR2 SMNVEV (reference sequence). Trimming cost V 1 base and J 4 bases, with 15 bases left between them. This CDR3 is built from 16 residues. The CDR3 loop reads CASSLLANLPADTQYF. For the CDR3, the DNA is TGTGCCAGCAGTTTATTAGCGAACCTGCCCGCAGATACGCAGTATTTT.

Points on this clonotype: Relative to the germline gene, one junction end is altered; a read error may explain this. The J gene is TRBJ2-1, the V gene TRBV11-2; 8 bases match TRBD1. The germline gives CDR1 SGHAT, CDR2 FQNNGV. This CDR3 has 16 amino acids. The CDR3 nucleotides are TGTGCCAGCGGCTTAATCGGTTTTCTGACAGGGGATGAGCAGTTCTTC. Residues: CASGLIGFLTGDEQFF.

Ten or more counts support this clonotype. The chain recombines TRBV14 with TRBJ2-7; no reliable D call. V dropped 0 bases and J dropped 3 bases, with 3 bases sitting between them. Germline values: CDR1 SGHDN, CDR2 FVKESK. This CDR3 comprises 12 residues. CDR3 bases: TGTGCCAGCAGCCAAGATCACTACGAGCAGTACTTC. Its translation is CASSQDHYEQYF.

This clonotype came up many times. This rearrangement joins TRBV9 to TRBJ2-7; D possibly corresponds to TRBD1 (6 bases). The V gene's germline CDR1 is SGDLS and CDR2 YYNGEE. This CDR3 is built from 13 residues. Trimming pared 3 bases from V and 3 bases from J, leaving 10 bases between. The CDR3 nucleotides read TGTGCCAGCAGCGGGACAGACAGCTACGAGCAGTACTTC. Translation: CASSGTDSYEQYF.

Comments on this clonotype: A much larger clone lies a single base off, so this may be a read error. V usage is TRBV29-1 and J usage is TRBJ2-1; the match to TRBD1 covers 12 bases. The CDR3 consists of 13 residues. V was pared by 5 bases and J by 9 bases, with 5 bases of the junction left unmatched. Per the germline V gene, CDR1 is SQVTM and CDR2 is ANQGSEA. CDR3 nucleotide sequence: TGCAGCGTTTGGGACAGGGGGCCCGGTGAGCAGTTCTTC. It codes for CSVWDRGPGEQFF.

This clonotype was recorded at least ten times. The chain combines TRBV19 with TRBJ2-5, with a tentative D call TRBD1 (5 bases). CDR3 length: 12 residues. Germline CDR1 LNHDA, CDR2 SQIVND (reference sequence). The V and J ends lost 7 bases and 2 bases respectively, with 8 bases between them. The CDR3: CASTRQQETQYF. Here the CDR3 DNA reads TGTGCCAGTACCCGACAGCAAGAGACCCAGTACTTC.

The chain recombines TRBV6-1 with TRBJ2-3, with TRBD2 matching over 14 bases. V dropped 6 bases and J dropped 0; count of bases not matched to a gene: 8. The CDR3 runs to 18 residues. CDR1 MNHNS and CDR2 SASEGT come from the germline V gene. CDR3 DNA: TGTGCCAGCAGCCCCGGGACTAGCGGGAGAACCAGCACAGATACGCAGTATTTT. Amino acid sequence: CASSPGTSGRTSTDTQYF.

This clonotype has ten or more counts. The chain has TRBV5-6 and TRBJ1-6; D is ambiguous. Germline CDR1 reads SGHDT; CDR2 reads YYEEEE. There are 14 residues in the CDR3. Trimming left V 5 bases short and J 10 bases short, with 16 bases between. DNA of the CDR3: TGTGCCAGCAGTCGCGAGACCTACTGGTCACCCCTCCACTTT. Its protein product is CASSRETYWSPLHF.

About this clonotype itself: This may stem from a read error, because a much larger clone lies one nucleotide away. In this CDR3 the conserved last residue, phenylalanine or tryptophan, is missing, so a read error is likely. This rearrangement joins TRBV20-1 to TRBJ1-3, with 12 bases aligning to TRBD1. The CDR3 consists of 15 residues. The germline CDR1 and CDR2 sequences are DFQATT and SNEGSKA (reference sequence). V lost 5 bases, J lost 6 bases, and 8 bases stayed unmatched. Written as DNA, the CDR3 is TGCAGTGCTCGGCTCAAGGGACAGGGGGCAAACACCATATATCTT. Translated, it gives CSARLKGQGANTIYL.

Comments on this clonotype: This may stem from a read error, because a much larger clone lies one nucleotide away. The chain combines TRBV29-1 with TRBJ2-5; D unresolved. There are 14 residues in the CDR3. Per the germline V gene, CDR1 is SQVTM and CDR2 is ANQGSEA. The CDR3 reads CSVDLSGFEETRYF. CDR3 coding DNA: TGCAGCGTTGATTTATCCGGGTTTGAAGAGACCCGGTACTTC.

As regards this clonotype: Given a much more abundant clone one base away, this may be a read error. J is TRBJ2-1 and V is TRBV13; D unclear. The germline gives CDR1 PRHDT, CDR2 FYEKMQ (reference sequence). Trimming removed 3 bases at V and 6 bases at J, with 21 bases between. This CDR3 region has 17 residues. The CDR3 protein is CASSFSQAILRCNEQFF. The CDR3 DNA sequence: TGTGCCAGCAGCTTCTCGCAGGCAATCCTGAGGTGCAATGAGCAGTTCTTC.

The chain joins TRBV27 to TRBJ2-3; a weak D match, TRBD1 (5 bases). The CDR3 runs to 14 residues. The germline V gene encodes CDR1 MNHEY and CDR2 SMNVEV (reference sequence). The germline V and J ends were trimmed by 4 bases and 4 bases, with 12 bases remaining between them. The CDR3 is CASSSLRVSDTQYF. In DNA form, the CDR3 reads TGTGCCAGCAGTTCTCTCAGGGTCTCAGATACGCAGTATTTT.

To note about this clonotype: This may be a read error: a much more frequent sequence differs by one nucleotide. The chain joins TRBV13 to TRBJ2-3; D ambiguous. The CDR3 is 14 amino acids. Germline lookup yields CDR1 PRHDT and CDR2 FYEKMQ (reference sequence). The DNA of the CDR3 is TGTGCCAACAGCTTAGTGTTTAACACAGATACGCAGTATTTT. Its protein is CANSLVFNTDTQYF.

This clonotype has at least ten counts. CDR3 protein: CASSLDPPGGSTDTQYF. CDR3 bases: TGTGCCAGCAGCTTAGACCCGCCCGGGGGATCCACAGATACGCAGTATTTT. The chain carries TRBV13 and TRBJ2-3; a possible D gene is TRBD2 (6 bases). The V gene lost 1 base and the J gene lost 2 bases, with 16 bases spanning the gap. The CDR3 runs to 17 residues. From germline, CDR1 is PRHDT and CDR2 FYEKMQ (reference sequence).

As to this clonotype: This could be a read error, since a much larger clone is one nucleotide away. This sequence joins TRBV12-3 or TRBV12-4 and TRBJ2-3; D remains unclear. This CDR3 is 16 amino acids long. Trimming shortened V by 7 bases and J by 6 bases, and 23 bases separated the two germline ends. The CDR3 sequence: CASKPLLGYLLDTQYF. In DNA form, the CDR3 reads TGTGCCAGCAAACCGCTATTGGGCTATTTGTTGGATACGCAGTATTTT.

Only a few counts were recorded for this clonotype. The chain carries TRBV20-1 and TRBJ2-7; D gene ambiguous. Germline loops: CDR1 DFQATT, CDR2 SNEGSKA (reference sequence). Trimming took off 0 bases at V and 0 bases at J, with 9 bases between the two ends. The CDR3 consists of 14 residues. CDR3 region: CSARDLSVSYEQYF. CDR3 DNA: TGCAGTGCTAGAGATCTCAGCGTCTCCTACGAGCAGTACTTC.

This clonotype was seen at least ten times. J is TRBJ1-4 and V is TRBV29-1, with 7 nucleotides matching TRBD1. V shed 5 bases, J shed 8 bases, and the junction held 5 bases outside the gene matches. From germline, CDR1 is SQVTM and CDR2 ANQGSEA. This CDR3 spans 12 amino acids. CDR3 nucleotides: TGCAGCGTTAGGGGGCTCGGGGAAAAACTGTTTTTT. This sequence encodes CSVRGLGEKLFF.

The chain employs TRBV11-1 and TRBJ2-3; 9 nucleotides align to TRBD1. The CDR3 has 16 residues. V lost 5 bases to trimming and J lost 4 bases; unmatched junction nucleotides: 10. Germline V lookup: CDR1 SGHAT, CDR2 FQDESV (reference sequence). The CDR3 spells CASSIQGASLADTQYF. CDR3 nucleotides: TGTGCCAGCAGCATACAGGGGGCCAGTCTGGCAGATACGCAGTATTTT.

This clonotype was counted a few times. V and J are TRBV11-3 and TRBJ2-2; 8 bases are shared with TRBD2. Germline-derived CDR1 and CDR2 are SGHNT and YENEEA. This CDR3 has 18 residues. V trimming: 4 bases; J trimming: 5 bases; junction bases outside the gene matches: 15. CDR3 amino acids: CASSSYFGSGAGTGELFF. The DNA of the CDR3 is TGTGCCAGCAGCTCATATTTCGGTAGCGGGGCGGGGACCGGGGAGCTGTTTTTT.

Points on this clonotype: This could be a read error, since a much larger clone is one nucleotide away. V and J are TRBV29-1 and TRBJ2-7; D gene uncertain. Trimming stripped 4 bases from V and 5 bases from J, with 6 bases between. Germline CDR1 reads SQVTM; CDR2 reads ANQGSEA. The CDR3 consists of 10 residues. CDR3 region: CSVADHEQYF. The CDR3, as DNA: TGCAGCGTTGCGGACCACGAGCAGTACTTC.

At least ten counts were recorded for this clonotype. As DNA, the CDR3 is TGTGCCAGCAGTGGGGGGACAGGGGGAAAAATCGATGTTTATGGCTACACCTTC. Protein: CASSGGTGGKIDVYGYTF. V is TRBV12-3 or TRBV12-4 and J is TRBJ1-2; 11 nucleotides match TRBD1. The CDR3 loop spans 18 amino acids. The V gene end was trimmed by 5 bases and the J gene end by 5 bases; junction bases not matched to a gene: 16.